This TCR beta chain was obtained from a study of blood T cell repertoires in COVID-19. Using immunoSEQ multiplex PCR, the repertoire was profiled, and TCRdb retains in-frame clones only, with some absent. The data hold 120,000 to 150,000 clones, with around 81% observed a single time. The sequence derives from a human donor in a cohort sampled during active COVID-19. The sample taken for sequencing was peripheral blood.

In DNA, the CDR3 is TGTGCCAGCAGTTTTATCAGCACAGATACGCAGTATTTT. It is translated as CASSFISTDTQYF. The chain recombines TRBV12-3 or TRBV12-4 with TRBJ2-3; D gene ambiguous. This CDR3 comprises 13 residues. The ends were cut back, 3 bases at V and 0 bases at J, with 4 bases in the middle.